Listed here are 24 T cell receptor beta chains from one sample, sequenced in a study of cytomegalovirus exposure and HLA in healthy donors. 13 Jbeta primers and 60 Vbeta primers were used for the PCR. Repertoires were generated with immunoSEQ multiplex PCR, while TCRdb's copy carries only in-frame clones and drops some. The sample records around 61,000 clones, just under 85% being singletons. Sequencing was carried out using PBMCs. These receptors all stem from a man aged 35 to 55 in good health and CMV-seronegative.

This clone showed up just once. The rearrangement uses TRBV28 and TRBJ2-6; a weak D match, TRBD1 (5 bases). This CDR3 spans 17 amino acids. Germline CDR1 reads MDHEN; CDR2 reads SYDVKM. Trimming shortened V by 7 bases and J by 1 base, and 17 bases separated the two germline ends. CDR3 sequence (DNA): TGTGCCAGCACGCCCCGACAGTTTTCGTCTGGGGCCAACGTCCTGACTTTC. Translating gives CASTPRQFSSGANVLTF.

The rearrangement links TRBV25-1 to TRBJ1-2; D is unclear. Between the trimmed V and J ends, which lost 5 bases and 4 bases, there was a span of 5 bases. The CDR3 has 11 residues. Germline-derived CDR1 and CDR2 are MGHDK and SYGVNS. CDR3 sequence: CASSTSYGYTF. In DNA, the CDR3 is TGTGCCAGCAGTACAAGCTATGGCTACACCTTC.

The gene calls are TRBV5-5 and TRBJ1-3; 7 bases align to TRBD1. Germline CDR1 and CDR2: SGHKS and YYEKEE (reference sequence). After removal of 0 bases from V and 4 bases from J, the junction contained 10 bases not matched to a gene. The CDR3 totals 17 residues. DNA of the CDR3: TGTGCCAGCAGCTTGGAGTCAGGGGGTTTCGTCGGAAACACCATATATTTT. This translates into CASSLESGGFVGNTIYF.

The V and J genes are TRBV7-2 and TRBJ2-5, with TRBD2 matching 15 bases. Trimming took 4 bases from V and 11 from J; bases not matched to a gene: 11. Germline CDR1 and CDR2: SGHTA and FQGNSA. The CDR3 consists of 16 residues. The CDR3 DNA follows: TGTGCCAGCAGCTCTCGGACTAGCGGGGGGGCGGGTGAGCAGTACTTC. Amino acid sequence: CASSSRTSGGAGEQYF.

This chain connects TRBV18 to TRBJ2-2; D is unclear. This CDR3 has 15 amino acids. Per germline, CDR1 KGHSH and CDR2 LQKENI. V was cut by 3 bases and J by 1 base, with 9 bases left in between. The CDR3 nucleotides read TGTGCCAGCTCACCCCTCCCTCGGAACACCGGGGAGCTGTTTTTT. It specifies CASSPLPRNTGELFF.

V gene TRBV5-6 combines with J gene TRBJ2-1, with D maybe TRBD1 (6 bases). This CDR3 contains 16 residues. Trimming pared 4 bases from V and 4 bases from J, leaving 18 bases between. Looked up from germline, CDR1 is SGHDT and CDR2 is YYEEEE. The DNA for the CDR3 is TGTGCCAGCAGCCGAACCAGGGGTCCCCGATACAATGAGCAGTTCTTC. Translating it yields CASSRTRGPRYNEQFF.

This chain joins TRBV11-3 and TRBJ2-7; D is undetermined. Germline CDR1 is SGHNT and CDR2 is YENEEA. V was clipped by 5 bases and J by 4 bases, with 27 bases between them. The CDR3 covers 18 residues. The CDR3 bases are TGTGCCAGCAGCGTTGAGGCCGTTCTTCAACCCTTGGGTTACGAGCAGTACTTC. Protein product: CASSVEAVLQPLGYEQYF. Variable domain in full (rest from reference TRBV11-3 and TRBJ2-7): EAGVVQSPRYKIIEKKQPVAFWCNPISGHNTLYWYLQNLGQGPELLIRYENEEAVDDSQLPKDRFSAERLKGVDSTLKIQPAELGDSAVYLCASSVEAVLQPLGYEQYFGPGTRLTVT.

This clone was counted only a few times. The J gene is TRBJ1-6, the V gene TRBV28; 7 bases fit TRBD1. This CDR3 has 15 amino acids. Trimming removed 3 bases from V and 9 bases from J; junction bases left unmatched: 8. CDR1 and CDR2 from the germline V gene are MDHEN and SYDVKM. CDR3 protein: CASSLGAGGGSPLHF. The CDR3 nucleotides read TGTGCCAGCAGTTTGGGAGCAGGGGGTGGTTCACCCCTCCACTTT.

This rearrangement joins TRBV7-8 to TRBJ2-3, with 8 bases aligning to TRBD2. The CDR3 is 15 residues long. CDR1 SGHVS and CDR2 FQNEAQ come from the germline V gene. J was trimmed by 2 bases and V by 8 bases; bases with no gene match: 9. The DNA for the CDR3 is TGTGCCAGCGGGCCGGGAGGGGGTTACACAGATACGCAGTATTTT. Translating gives CASGPGGGYTDTQYF.

This clone has just a few counts. The CDR3 loop reads CAWTRGWGPKSWDGYTF. The CDR3 DNA follows: TGTGCCTGGACGAGGGGTTGGGGGCCTAAATCGTGGGATGGCTACACCTTC. This chain connects TRBV30 to TRBJ1-2, with D possibly TRBD1 on 6 matching bases. CDR3 size: 17 residues. Germline V CDR1 and CDR2: GTSNPN, SVGIG (reference sequence). The V gene lost 4 bases and the J gene lost 6 bases, with 27 bases spanning the gap.

This chain links TRBV9 with TRBJ1-4; 10 positions match TRBD1. This CDR3 contains 16 residues. Trimming cost V 0 bases and J 5 bases; bases outside gene matches: 4. The germline gives CDR1 SGDLS, CDR2 YYNGEE. Here the CDR3 DNA reads TGTGCCAGCAGCGTAGATCGGGGACAGGGGAATGAAAAACTGTTTTTT. It yields the protein CASSVDRGQGNEKLFF. Full variable domain (rest looked up from reference TRBV9 and TRBJ1-4): DSGVTQTPKHLITATGQRVTLRCSPRSGDLSVYWYQQSLDQGLQFLIQYYNGEERAKGNILERFSAQQFPDLHSELNLSSLELGDSALYFCASSVDRGQGNEKLFFGSGTQLSVL.

The chain links TRBV11-3 to TRBJ2-2; 7 nucleotides line up with TRBD1. In germline, CDR1 is SGHNT, CDR2 YENEEA. CDR3 length equals 17 residues. The V gene end was trimmed by 0 bases and the J gene end by 3 bases; junction bases not matched to a gene: 7. In DNA, the CDR3 is TGTGCCAGCAGCTTAGATGACAGGGTCCTGGACACCGGGGAGCTGTTTTTT. This sequence encodes CASSLDDRVLDTGELFF.

This clone was counted a single time. The chain's CDR3 is CAWSPPSYYEQYF. The CDR3 DNA sequence: TGTGCCTGGAGTCCACCCTCCTACTACGAGCAGTACTTC. The rearrangement links TRBV30 to TRBJ2-7; D remains ambiguous. CDR3 size: 13 residues. Per germline, CDR1 GTSNPN and CDR2 SVGIG (reference sequence). V lost 2 bases and J lost 3, with 11 bases in between.

The chain combines TRBV19 with TRBJ2-5; D ambiguous. The CDR3 spans 14 residues. V gave up 6 bases and J gave up 0 bases, with 11 bases separating them. Looked up from germline, CDR1 is LNHDA and CDR2 is SQIVND (reference sequence). CDR3 protein: CASRNSAYQETQYF. CDR3 in DNA: TGTGCCAGTAGGAACTCCGCGTACCAAGAGACCCAGTACTTC.

The chain is built from TRBV30 and TRBJ1-2; the match to TRBD1 covers 7 bases. The CDR3 is 16 residues long. Germline V CDR1 and CDR2: GTSNPN, SVGIG (reference sequence). Trimming removed 4 bases from V and 2 bases from J; junction bases left unmatched: 13. CDR3 sequence reads: CAWNTLLPGGNYGYTF. In DNA, the CDR3 is TGTGCCTGGAACACTCTCCTACCAGGGGGAAACTATGGCTACACCTTC.

V usage is TRBV10-3 and J usage is TRBJ2-7; 14 nucleotides line up with TRBD2. The CDR3 extends over 16 amino acids. Germline CDR1 reads ENHRY; CDR2 reads SYGVKD. Trimming removed 8 bases from V and 3 bases from J; junction bases left unmatched: 9. The CDR3 DNA reads TGTGCCATCGGGGGACTAGCGGGGGCGACGGTCTACGAGCAGTACTTC. Encoded protein: CAIGGLAGATVYEQYF.

The V call is TRBV7-9, the J call TRBJ1-1; D call uncertain. This CDR3 has 14 amino acids. The V gene's germline CDR1 is SEHNR and CDR2 FQNEAQ (reference sequence). Trimming took off 1 base at V and 1 base at J, with 7 bases between the two ends. CDR3 region: CASSLGGGNTEAFF. CDR3 nucleotides: TGTGCCAGCAGCTTAGGAGGAGGGAACACTGAAGCTTTCTTT.

This clone has a handful of counts. The chain is built from TRBV14 and TRBJ1-6, with 8 bases fitting TRBD1. This CDR3 has 16 amino acids. J lost 7 bases, V lost 4 bases, and 9 bases had no gene match. The germline CDR1 and CDR2 sequences are SGHDN and FVKESK. DNA for the CDR3: TGTGCCAGCAGCCCAAGACAGGGGATTAGGAATTCACCCCTCCACTTT. Protein: CASSPRQGIRNSPLHF.

The V gene is TRBV10-3, the J gene TRBJ1-2; TRBD1 matches at 9 bases. The CDR3 contains 13 residues. V dropped 3 bases and J dropped 6; count of bases not matched to a gene: 2. Germline V gives CDR1 ENHRY, CDR2 SYGVKD. CDR3 sequence: CAISDRTGDGYTF. The CDR3 DNA follows: TGTGCCATCAGTGACCGGACAGGGGATGGCTACACCTTC.

The chain combines TRBV30 with TRBJ2-1; 8 bases are shared with TRBD1. V lost 0 bases, J lost 8 bases, and 3 bases stayed unmatched. From germline, CDR1 is GTSNPN and CDR2 SVGIG (reference sequence). The length of the CDR3 is 13 residues. As DNA, the CDR3 is TGTGCCTGGAGTGTACAGACAGGGGATGAGCAGTTCTTC. Translation gives CAWSVQTGDEQFF.

The chain combines TRBV6-6 with TRBJ1-6, with 7 bases aligning to TRBD1. V was clipped by 7 bases and J by 7 bases; unmatched bases: 4. Germline V CDR1 and CDR2: MNHNY, SVGAGI (reference sequence). This CDR3 has 13 amino acids. Here the CDR3 reads CASTGQSNSPLHF. CDR3 DNA: TGTGCCAGCACGGGACAGTCAAATTCACCCCTCCACTTT.

The V and J genes are TRBV7-2 and TRBJ2-7; TRBD1 aligns across 9 bases. The CDR3 consists of 17 residues. Germline lookup yields CDR1 SGHTA and CDR2 FQGNSA. With V trimmed by 1 base and J by 7 bases, 14 bases remained unmatched. This CDR3 reads CASSLVGTGYRSNEQYF. The CDR3 coding sequence is TGTGCCAGCAGCTTAGTTGGGACAGGGTACCGGTCGAATGAGCAGTACTTC.

The rearrangement joins TRBV7-2 to TRBJ2-3, with a tentative D call TRBD2 (6 bases). This CDR3 spans 15 amino acids. Germline V CDR1 and CDR2: SGHTA, FQGNSA. The V end lost 1 base, the J end lost 4 bases, and 12 bases lay between the germline ends. This CDR3 is CASSLGLATADTQYF. The CDR3 nucleotides read TGTGCCAGCAGCTTAGGCCTAGCGACGGCAGATACGCAGTATTTT.

The J gene is TRBJ2-2, the V gene TRBV5-1; a weak D match, TRBD1 (6 bases). V was trimmed by 4 bases and J by 0 bases, leaving 16 bases between them. The CDR3 totals 17 residues. CDR1 is SGHRS and CDR2 is YFSETQ in the germline V gene. CDR3 protein: CASSTSRGPPNTGELFF. CDR3 nucleotide sequence: TGCGCCAGCAGCACATCCAGGGGACCCCCGAACACCGGGGAGCTGTTTTTT.